This T cell receptor beta chain was sequenced in a study of Ad26.COV2.S vaccination and SARS-CoV-2 variants. Study-level background: Intramuscularly, Ad26.COV2.S was given either once or twice, 56 days apart. General study points: Vaccinated individuals (as opposed to placebo recipients) had higher spike-specific TCR breadth.

Trimming left V 3 bases short and J 1 base short, with 10 bases between. This CDR3 contains 15 residues. Germline CDR1 is LNHDA and CDR2 is SQIVND (reference sequence). This clone was seen only once. Its antigen is still unknown. Treatment in this sample: roughly 20 received Ad26.COV2.S at low or high dose, single or two shots; about 5 received placebo; per-sample allocation not given. Sampling happened 63 days after the first vaccine or placebo injection. Adults aged 18-55 years in Boston included the donor. Sequencing was performed with immunoSEQ multiplex PCR; in TCRdb, only in-frame clones are kept and a portion is missing. The sample lists about 440,000 clones, around 91% seen once, with about 4.1% in the top ten.

This receptor was obtained from a person between 18 and 65 years old who received the Ad26.COV2.S COVID-19 vaccine or a placebo. This material consisted of peripheral blood, taken in a trial of Ad26.COV2.S vaccine versus placebo. The chain is built from TRBV19 and TRBJ2-1; weak D call: TRBD1 (6 bases). The CDR3 DNA reads as TGTGCCAGTAGTATTGGGGGCATGTCCTACAATGAGCAGTTCTTC. This translates into CASSIGGMSYNEQFF.